The rows below give T cell receptor beta chains drawn from one sample of a study of T-cell memory formation after mild COVID-19. TCRdb used MiXCR to reprocess the 5' RACE reads, holding one entry per CDR3 protein. This table holds about 320,000 distinct CDR3 sequences, over 11% found once. Sequenced sample: PBMCs or a T cell subset sorted from them (not recorded which). Receptors originate from a man between 18 and 29 years old who had mild COVID-19 (a few samples of this study predate the infection). Cell type and time point are not known. Both conserved end residues are part of each CDR3. The order of the fields is clone size, V gene, J gene, D gene, CDR3 DNA, CDR3 protein. A D gene is named only where the DNA matches it firmly. Not every row has a clone size; where given, it reads once, few, many or a size class.

NA	TRBV5-1	TRBJ1-1	NA	TGCGCCAGCAGCTTGACATCGAAGGAAGGGCGAGGCACTGAAGCTTTCTTT	CASSLTSKEGRGTEAFF
few	TRBV7-3	TRBJ2-3	NA	TGTGCCAGCAGCGGAGGGGGGGGCCGCACAGATACGCAGTATTTT	CASSGGGGRTDTQYF
few	TRBV2	TRBJ2-7	NA	TGTGCCAGCAGCGATGCGCAGGGGCGCTTAATTGGAGAGCAGTACTTC	CASSDAQGRLIGEQYF
NA	TRBV10-3	TRBJ2-1	NA	TGTGCCATCAGTTGGGGCGGAAGCGATGAGCAGTTCTTC	CAISWGGSDEQFF
few	TRBV6-2/TRBV6-3	TRBJ1-1	NA	TGTGCCAGCAGGCCAGATTACACTGAAGCTTTCTTT	CASRPDYTEAFF
NA	TRBV4-3	TRBJ2-7	NA	TGCGCCAGCAGCCAAGATGTAAGGCCCAGCGAGCAGTACTTC	CASSQDVRPSEQYF
NA	TRBV24-1	TRBJ2-1	TRBD1	TGTGCCACCAGCCGGGACAGCTACAATGAGCAGTTCTTC	CATSRDSYNEQFF
NA	TRBV6-2/TRBV6-3	TRBJ1-5	TRBD1	TGTGCCAGCAGTTCTGGGACAGGGAGGATTCAGCCCCAGCATTTT	CASSSGTGRIQPQHF
NA	TRBV6-5	TRBJ1-1	NA	TGTGCCAGCAGTCCCGTGGGAGGGGAGAACACTGAAGCTTTCTTT	CASSPVGGENTEAFF
few	TRBV25-1	TRBJ1-1	NA	TGTGCCAGCAGTGAGCGCCAGGACACTGAAGCTTTCTTT	CASSERQDTEAFF
NA	TRBV10-3	TRBJ2-7	NA	TGTGCCATCAGTGATGTTTACGAGCAGTACTTC	CAISDVYEQYF
NA	TRBV15	TRBJ2-3	TRBD1	TGTGCCACCAGCAGGACAGGGGCAACAGATACGCAGTATTTT	CATSRTGATDTQYF
many	TRBV5-1	TRBJ2-5	NA	TGCGCCAGCAGCTTCGACGGTTCGGCGGAAGAGACCCAGTACTTC	CASSFDGSAEETQYF
many	TRBV5-1	TRBJ2-3	NA	TGCGCCTGCACTCCGGGACAAGACACAGATACGCAGTATTTT	CACTPGQDTDTQYF
NA	TRBV15	TRBJ2-4	TRBD1	TGTGCCACCAGCAGAGGAGACAGGGTGGCCAAAAACATTCAGTACTTC	CATSRGDRVAKNIQYF
NA	TRBV29-1	TRBJ1-1	NA	TGCAGCGCATCGGGACATTTGAACACTGAAGCTTTCTTT	CSASGHLNTEAFF
few	TRBV3-1	TRBJ2-1	TRBD1	TGTGCCAGCAGCGAGACAGGGGGAACCTACAATGAGCAGTTCTTC	CASSETGGTYNEQFF
NA	TRBV3-1	TRBJ2-3	NA	TGTGCCAGCAGCCAACCTGGAGGGTCAGATACGCAGTATTTT	CASSQPGGSDTQYF
NA	TRBV7-3	TRBJ2-1	NA	TGTGCCAGCAGCTTAACGGGGTTAAATGAGCAGTTCTTC	CASSLTGLNEQFF
many	TRBV20-1	TRBJ1-1	TRBD1	TGCAGTGCTAGAGACCGCACCCTCGGGACAGGGCTCACTGAAGCTTTCTTT	CSARDRTLGTGLTEAFF
few	TRBV6-2/TRBV6-3	TRBJ2-7	NA	TGTGCCAGCAGTGCGTTCGGGACACTCTCCTACGAGCAGTACTTC	CASSAFGTLSYEQYF
few	TRBV6-2/TRBV6-3	TRBJ2-1	NA	TGTGCCAGCAGTTACGTTAATTTTTGGACCCTGGGTGAGCAGTTCTTC	CASSYVNFWTLGEQFF
many	TRBV7-8	TRBJ2-2	NA	TGTGCCAGCAGCTCGAGGACAACGAACACCGGGGAGCTGTTTTTT	CASSSRTTNTGELFF
NA	TRBV12-3/TRBV12-4	TRBJ1-4	NA	TGTGCCAGCAGTTTCGGGCAGGGGAGGAAACTGTTTTTT	CASSFGQGRKLFF
few	TRBV20-1	TRBJ2-2	TRBD2	TGCAGTGCTAGACGGAGCGGGGGGCCTCAGGGGGAGCTGTTTTTT	CSARRSGGPQGELFF
few	TRBV4-3	TRBJ1-2	NA	TGCGCCAGCAGCCAAGGGGGCAGCCACTATGGGGGCTACACCTTC	CASSQGGSHYGGYTF
few	TRBV5-1	TRBJ2-4	NA	TGCGCCAGCAGCTCCGGGACGAAGGGCATTCAGTACTTC	CASSSGTKGIQYF
few	TRBV18	TRBJ2-7	NA	TGTGCCAGCTCACCTGGTCCGGGTGGGGTCTACGAGCAGTACTTC	CASSPGPGGVYEQYF
NA	TRBV11-2	TRBJ1-1	TRBD1	TGTGCCAGCAGCCCAGACAGGGGATCAGGAGCTTTCTTT	CASSPDRGSGAFF
many	TRBV5-1	TRBJ1-6	TRBD1	TGCGCCAGCAGCTTGGAATCTCCAGGACAGGGGATTCGGGGCCTTTATAATTCACCCCTCCACTTT	CASSLESPGQGIRGLYNSPLHF